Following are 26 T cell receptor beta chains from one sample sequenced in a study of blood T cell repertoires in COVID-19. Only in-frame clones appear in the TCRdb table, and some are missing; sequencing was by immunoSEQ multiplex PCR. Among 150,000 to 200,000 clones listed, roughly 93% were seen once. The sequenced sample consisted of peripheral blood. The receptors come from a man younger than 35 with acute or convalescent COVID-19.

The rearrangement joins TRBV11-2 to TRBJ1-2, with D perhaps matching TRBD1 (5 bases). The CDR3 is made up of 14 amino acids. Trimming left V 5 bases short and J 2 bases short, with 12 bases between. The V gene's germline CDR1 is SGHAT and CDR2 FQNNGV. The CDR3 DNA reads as TGTGCCAGCAGCCCGGGGGACGGCAACTATGGCTACACCTTC. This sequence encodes CASSPGDGNYGYTF.

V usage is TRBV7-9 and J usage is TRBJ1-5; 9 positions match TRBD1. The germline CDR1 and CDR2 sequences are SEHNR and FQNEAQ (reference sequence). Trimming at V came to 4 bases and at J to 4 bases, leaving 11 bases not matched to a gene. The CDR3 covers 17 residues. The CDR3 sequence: CASSSSRGQGRNQPQHF. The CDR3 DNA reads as TGTGCCAGCAGCTCCTCCCGGGGACAGGGTCGTAATCAGCCCCAGCATTTT. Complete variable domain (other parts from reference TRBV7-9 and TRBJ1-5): DTGVSQNPRHKITKRGQNVTFRCDPISEHNRLYWYRQTLGQGPEFLTYFQNEAQLEKSRLLSDRFSAERPKGSFSTLEIQRTEQGDSAMYLCASSSSRGQGRNQPQHFGDGTRLSIL.

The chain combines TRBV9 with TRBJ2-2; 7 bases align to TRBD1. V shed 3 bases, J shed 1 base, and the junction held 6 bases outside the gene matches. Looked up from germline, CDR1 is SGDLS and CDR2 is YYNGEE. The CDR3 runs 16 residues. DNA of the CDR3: TGTGCCAGCAGCGCCGGGACAGACATGAACACCGGGGAGCTGTTTTTT. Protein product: CASSAGTDMNTGELFF. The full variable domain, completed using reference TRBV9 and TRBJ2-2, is DSGVTQTPKHLITATGQRVTLRCSPRSGDLSVYWYQQSLDQGLQFLIQYYNGEERAKGNILERFSAQQFPDLHSELNLSSLELGDSALYFCASSAGTDMNTGELFFGEGSRLTVL.

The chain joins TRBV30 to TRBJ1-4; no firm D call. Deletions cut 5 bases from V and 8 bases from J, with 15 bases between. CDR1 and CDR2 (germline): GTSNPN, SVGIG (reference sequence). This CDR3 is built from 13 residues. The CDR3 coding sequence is TGTGCCTGGGGGAGACAACTGGGGGAAAAACTGTTTTTT. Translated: CAWGRQLGEKLFF. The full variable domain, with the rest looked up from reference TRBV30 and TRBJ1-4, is SQTIHQWPATLVQPVGSPLSLECTVEGTSNPNLYWYRQAAGRGLQLLFYSVGIGQISSEVPQNLSASRPQDRQFILSSKKLLLSDSGFYLCAWGRQLGEKLFFGSGTQLSVL.

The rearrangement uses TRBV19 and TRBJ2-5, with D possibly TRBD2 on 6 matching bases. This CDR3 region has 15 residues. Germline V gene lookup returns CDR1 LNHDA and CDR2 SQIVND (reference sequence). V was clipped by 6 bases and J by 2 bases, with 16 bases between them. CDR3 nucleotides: TGTGCCAGTAGCCCTCTTCAGGGAGGTCAAGAGACCCAGTACTTC. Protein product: CASSPLQGGQETQYF.

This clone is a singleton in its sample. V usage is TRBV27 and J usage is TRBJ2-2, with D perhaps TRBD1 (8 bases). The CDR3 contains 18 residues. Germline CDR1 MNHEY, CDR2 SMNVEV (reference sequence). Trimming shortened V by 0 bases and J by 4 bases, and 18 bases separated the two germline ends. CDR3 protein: CASSLSRSGTGLTGELFF. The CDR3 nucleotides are TGTGCCAGCAGTTTATCACGGAGCGGGACAGGTCTCACCGGGGAGCTGTTTTTT.

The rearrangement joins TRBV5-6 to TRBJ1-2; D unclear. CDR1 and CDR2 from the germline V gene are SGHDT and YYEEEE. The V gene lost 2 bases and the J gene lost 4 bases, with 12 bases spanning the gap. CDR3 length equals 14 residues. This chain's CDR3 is CASSFFGEGYGYTF. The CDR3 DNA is TGTGCCAGCAGCTTTTTTGGGGAGGGCTATGGCTACACCTTC. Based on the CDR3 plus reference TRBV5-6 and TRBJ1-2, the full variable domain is DAGVTQSPTHLIKTRGQQVTLRCSPKSGHDTVSWYQQALGQGPQFIFQYYEEEERQRGNFPDRFSGHQFPNYSSELNVNALLLGDSALYLCASSFFGEGYGYTFGSGTRLTVV.

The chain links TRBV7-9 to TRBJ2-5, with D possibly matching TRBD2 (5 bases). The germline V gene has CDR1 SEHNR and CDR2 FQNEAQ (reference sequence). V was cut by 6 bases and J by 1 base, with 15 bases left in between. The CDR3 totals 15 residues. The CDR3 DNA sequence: TGTGCCAGCAGTCCGAGGGCAGAACCCCAAGAGACCCAGTACTTC. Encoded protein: CASSPRAEPQETQYF.

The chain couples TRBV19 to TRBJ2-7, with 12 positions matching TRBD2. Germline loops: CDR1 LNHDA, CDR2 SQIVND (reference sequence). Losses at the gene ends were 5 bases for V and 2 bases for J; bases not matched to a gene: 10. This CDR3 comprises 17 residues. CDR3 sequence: CASSFETTSGGTYEQYF. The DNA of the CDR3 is TGTGCCAGTAGTTTCGAAACGACTAGCGGGGGTACCTACGAGCAGTACTTC.

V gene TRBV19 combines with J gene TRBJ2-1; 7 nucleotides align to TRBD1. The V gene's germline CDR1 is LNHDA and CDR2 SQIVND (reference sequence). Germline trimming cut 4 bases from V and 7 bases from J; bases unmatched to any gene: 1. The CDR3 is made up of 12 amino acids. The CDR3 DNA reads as TGTGCCAGTAGTAAACAGGGGAATGAGCAGTTCTTC. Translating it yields CASSKQGNEQFF.

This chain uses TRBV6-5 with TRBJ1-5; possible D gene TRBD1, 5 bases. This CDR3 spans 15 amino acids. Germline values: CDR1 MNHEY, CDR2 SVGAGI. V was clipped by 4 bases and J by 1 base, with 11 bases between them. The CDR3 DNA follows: TGTGCCAGCAGTTTCAGACGGGGGAGCAATCAGCCCCAGCATTTT. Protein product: CASSFRRGSNQPQHF.

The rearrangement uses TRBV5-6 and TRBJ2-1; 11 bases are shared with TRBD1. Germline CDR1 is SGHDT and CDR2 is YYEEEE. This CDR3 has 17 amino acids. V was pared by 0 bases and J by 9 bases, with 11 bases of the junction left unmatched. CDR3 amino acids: CASSLVFGTGGLGEQFF. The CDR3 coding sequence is TGTGCCAGCAGCTTGGTGTTCGGGACAGGGGGTTTGGGTGAGCAGTTCTTC.

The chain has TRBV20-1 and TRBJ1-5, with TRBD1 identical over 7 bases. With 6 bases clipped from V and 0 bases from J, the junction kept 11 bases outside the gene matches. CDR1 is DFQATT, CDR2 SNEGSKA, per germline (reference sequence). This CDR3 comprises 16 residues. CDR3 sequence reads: CSASSRDSYSNQPQHF. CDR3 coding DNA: TGCAGTGCCAGTAGTAGGGACAGTTATAGCAATCAGCCCCAGCATTTT.

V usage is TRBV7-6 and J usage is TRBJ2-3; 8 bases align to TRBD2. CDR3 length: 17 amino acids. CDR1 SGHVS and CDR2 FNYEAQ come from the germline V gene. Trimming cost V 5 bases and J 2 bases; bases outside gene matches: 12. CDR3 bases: TGTGCCAGCAGCACTCCGCGGGGGGCCCACCTCACAGATACGCAGTATTTT. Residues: CASSTPRGAHLTDTQYF.

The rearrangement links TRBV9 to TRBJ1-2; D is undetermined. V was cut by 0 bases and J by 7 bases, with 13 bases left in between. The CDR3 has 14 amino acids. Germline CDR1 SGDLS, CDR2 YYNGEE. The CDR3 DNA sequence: TGTGCCAGCAGCGTAGGTCCGGGAGTCGGTGGCTACACCTTC. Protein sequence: CASSVGPGVGGYTF.

The CDR3 loop reads CASSRVLWSIGGGQETQYF. The CDR3 bases are TGTGCCAGCAGCCGAGTTCTCTGGTCTATCGGGGGGGGACAAGAGACCCAGTACTTC. V is TRBV4-2 and J is TRBJ2-5; 8 bases line up with TRBD2. CDR1 and CDR2 (germline): LGHNA, YNFKEQ. The CDR3 totals 19 residues. With V trimmed by 4 bases and J by 2 bases, 18 bases remained unmatched.

CDR3 in amino acids: CASSLSGGAGGYTF. CDR3 coding DNA: TGTGCCAGCAGCTTATCTGGAGGGGCGGGAGGCTACACCTTC. The rearrangement links TRBV5-6 to TRBJ1-2, with a weak D call TRBD1 (5 bases). The CDR3 runs 14 residues. Germline lookup yields CDR1 SGHDT and CDR2 YYEEEE. The V and J ends lost 2 bases and 8 bases respectively, with 16 bases between them.

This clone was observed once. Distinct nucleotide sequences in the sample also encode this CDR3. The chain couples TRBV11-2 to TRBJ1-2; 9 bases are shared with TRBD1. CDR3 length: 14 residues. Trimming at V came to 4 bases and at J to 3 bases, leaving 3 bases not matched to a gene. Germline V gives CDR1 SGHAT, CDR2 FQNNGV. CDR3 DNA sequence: TGTGCCAGCAGCTCCTGGACAGGGGACTATGGCTACACCTTC. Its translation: CASSSWTGDYGYTF.

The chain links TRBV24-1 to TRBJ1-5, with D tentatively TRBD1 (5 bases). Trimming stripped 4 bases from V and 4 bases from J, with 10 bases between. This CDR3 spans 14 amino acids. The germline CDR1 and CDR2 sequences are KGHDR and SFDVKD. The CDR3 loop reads CATSESTVNQPQHF. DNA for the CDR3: TGTGCCACCAGTGAATCGACAGTAAATCAGCCCCAGCATTTT.

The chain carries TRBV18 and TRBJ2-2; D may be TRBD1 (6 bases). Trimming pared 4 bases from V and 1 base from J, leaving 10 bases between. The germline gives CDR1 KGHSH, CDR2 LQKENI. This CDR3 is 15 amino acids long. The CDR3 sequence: CASSHRQENTGELFF. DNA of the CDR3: TGTGCCAGCTCACACAGACAGGAGAACACCGGGGAGCTGTTTTTT.

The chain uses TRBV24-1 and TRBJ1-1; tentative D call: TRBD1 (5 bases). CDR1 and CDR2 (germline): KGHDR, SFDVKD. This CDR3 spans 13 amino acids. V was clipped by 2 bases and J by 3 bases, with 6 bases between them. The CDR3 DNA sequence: TGTGCCACCAGTGATTGGGGGGACACTGAAGCTTTCTTT. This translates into CATSDWGDTEAFF.

This CDR3 is CASSPRFFSIQGHGYTF. The CDR3 DNA reads TGTGCCAGCAGCCCCCGATTTTTCTCTATACAGGGTCATGGCTACACCTTC. The chain uses TRBV5-4 and TRBJ1-2, with a tentative D call TRBD1 (6 bases). Between the trimmed V and J ends, which lost 4 bases and 6 bases, there was a span of 25 bases. The CDR3 has 17 residues. Germline-derived CDR1 and CDR2 are SGHNT and YYREEE (reference sequence).

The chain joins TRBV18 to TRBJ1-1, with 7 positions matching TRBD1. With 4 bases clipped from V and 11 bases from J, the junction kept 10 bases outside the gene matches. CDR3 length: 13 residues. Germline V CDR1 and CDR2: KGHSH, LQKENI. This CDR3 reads CASSQDRHREAFF. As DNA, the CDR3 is TGTGCCAGCTCACAGGACAGGCACCGAGAGGCTTTCTTT.

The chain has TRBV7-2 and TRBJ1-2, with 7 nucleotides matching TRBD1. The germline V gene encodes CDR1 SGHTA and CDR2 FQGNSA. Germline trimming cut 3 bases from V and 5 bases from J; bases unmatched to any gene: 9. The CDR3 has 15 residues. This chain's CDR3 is CASSLSAGGGYGYTF. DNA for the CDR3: TGTGCCAGCAGCTTGTCAGCAGGGGGTGGATATGGCTACACCTTC.

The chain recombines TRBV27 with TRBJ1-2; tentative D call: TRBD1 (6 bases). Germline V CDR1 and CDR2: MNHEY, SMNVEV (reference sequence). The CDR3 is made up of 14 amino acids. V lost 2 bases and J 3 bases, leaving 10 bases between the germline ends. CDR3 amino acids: CASSLGPGDYGYTF. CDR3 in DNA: TGTGCCAGCAGTTTAGGTCCAGGGGACTATGGCTACACCTTC.

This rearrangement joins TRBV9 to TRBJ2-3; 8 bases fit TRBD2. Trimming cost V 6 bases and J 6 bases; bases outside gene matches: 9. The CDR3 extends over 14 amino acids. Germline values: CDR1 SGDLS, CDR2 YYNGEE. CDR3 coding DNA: TGTGCCAGCAAGGACGGGGGGGCCCGGGATACGCAGTATTTT. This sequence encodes CASKDGGARDTQYF.